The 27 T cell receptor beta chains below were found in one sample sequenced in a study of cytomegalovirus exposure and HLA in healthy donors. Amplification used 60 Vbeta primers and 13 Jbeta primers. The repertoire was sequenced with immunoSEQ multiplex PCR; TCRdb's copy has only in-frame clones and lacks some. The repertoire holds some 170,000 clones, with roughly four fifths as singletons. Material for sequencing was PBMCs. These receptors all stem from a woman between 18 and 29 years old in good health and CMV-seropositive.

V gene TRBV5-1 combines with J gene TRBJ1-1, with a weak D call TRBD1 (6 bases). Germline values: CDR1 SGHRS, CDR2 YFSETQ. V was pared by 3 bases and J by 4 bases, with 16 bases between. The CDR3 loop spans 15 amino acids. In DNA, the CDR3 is TGCGCCAGCAGCTCGAGGGGGGGGCATGTCACTGAAGCTTTCTTT. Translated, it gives CASSSRGGHVTEAFF.

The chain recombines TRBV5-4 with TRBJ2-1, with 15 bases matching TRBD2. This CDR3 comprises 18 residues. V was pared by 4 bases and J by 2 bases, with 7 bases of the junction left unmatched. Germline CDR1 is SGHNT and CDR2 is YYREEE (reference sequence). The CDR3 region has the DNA TGTGCCAGCAGCCGGGGACTAGCGGGGGGTGTGACCTACAATGAGCAGTTCTTC. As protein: CASSRGLAGGVTYNEQFF.

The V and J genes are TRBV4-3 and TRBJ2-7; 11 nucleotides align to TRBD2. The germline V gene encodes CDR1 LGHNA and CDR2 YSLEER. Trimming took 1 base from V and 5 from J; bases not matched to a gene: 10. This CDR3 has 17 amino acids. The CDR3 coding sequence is TGCGCCAGCAGCCAAGTCCTTACTAGCGGGGGTTACCACGAGCAGTACTTC. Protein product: CASSQVLTSGGYHEQYF.

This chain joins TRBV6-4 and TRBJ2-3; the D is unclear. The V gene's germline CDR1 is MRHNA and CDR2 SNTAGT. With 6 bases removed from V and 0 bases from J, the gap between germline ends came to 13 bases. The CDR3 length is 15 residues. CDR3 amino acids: CASSLSGGSTDTQYF. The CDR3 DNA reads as TGTGCCAGCAGCCTATCGGGTGGAAGCACAGATACGCAGTATTTT.

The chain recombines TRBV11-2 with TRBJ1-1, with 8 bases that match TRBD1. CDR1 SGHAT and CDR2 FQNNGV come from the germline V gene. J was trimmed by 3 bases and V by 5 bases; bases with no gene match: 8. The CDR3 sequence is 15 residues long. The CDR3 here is CASSQGAYRYTEAFF. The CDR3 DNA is TGTGCCAGCAGCCAGGGGGCGTATCGGTACACTGAAGCTTTCTTT.

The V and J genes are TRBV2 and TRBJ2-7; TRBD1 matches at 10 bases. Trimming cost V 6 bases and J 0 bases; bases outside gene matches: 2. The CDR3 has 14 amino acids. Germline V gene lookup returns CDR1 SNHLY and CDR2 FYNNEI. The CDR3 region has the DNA TGTGCCAGCAGCCGGACAGGGGGCTCCTACGAGCAGTACTTC. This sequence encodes CASSRTGGSYEQYF.

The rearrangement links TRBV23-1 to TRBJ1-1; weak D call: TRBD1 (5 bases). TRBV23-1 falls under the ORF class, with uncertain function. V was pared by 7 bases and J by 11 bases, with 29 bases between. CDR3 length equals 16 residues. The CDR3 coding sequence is TGCGCCAGCATTTGGGGGAGTAGGAGGGGTTCTGTTCGGGCTTTCTTT. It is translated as CASIWGSRRGSVRAFF.

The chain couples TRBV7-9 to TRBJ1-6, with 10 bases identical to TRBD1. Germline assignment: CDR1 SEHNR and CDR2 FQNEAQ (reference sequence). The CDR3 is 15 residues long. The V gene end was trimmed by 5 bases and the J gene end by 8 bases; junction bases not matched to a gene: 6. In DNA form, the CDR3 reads TGTGCCAGCAGCCCGCGGACAGGGGGGTATTCACCCCTCCACTTT. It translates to CASSPRTGGYSPLHF. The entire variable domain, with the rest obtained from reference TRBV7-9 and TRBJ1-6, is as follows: DTGVSQNPRHKITKRGQNVTFRCDPISEHNRLYWYRQTLGQGPEFLTYFQNEAQLEKSRLLSDRFSAERPKGSFSTLEIQRTEQGDSAMYLCASSPRTGGYSPLHFGNGTRLTVT.

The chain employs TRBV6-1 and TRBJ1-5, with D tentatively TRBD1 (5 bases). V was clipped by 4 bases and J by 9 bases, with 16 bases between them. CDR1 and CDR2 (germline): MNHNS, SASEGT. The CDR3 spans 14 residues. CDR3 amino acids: CASSATVMRGPQHF. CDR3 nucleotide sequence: TGTGCCAGCAGTGCGACAGTGATGCGCGGGCCCCAGCATTTT.

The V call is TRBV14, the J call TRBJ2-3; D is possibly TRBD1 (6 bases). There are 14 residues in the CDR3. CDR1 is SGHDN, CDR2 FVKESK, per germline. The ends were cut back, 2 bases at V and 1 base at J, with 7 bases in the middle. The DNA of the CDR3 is TGTGCCAGCAGCCAACGACAGGGCACAGATACGCAGTATTTT. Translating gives CASSQRQGTDTQYF.

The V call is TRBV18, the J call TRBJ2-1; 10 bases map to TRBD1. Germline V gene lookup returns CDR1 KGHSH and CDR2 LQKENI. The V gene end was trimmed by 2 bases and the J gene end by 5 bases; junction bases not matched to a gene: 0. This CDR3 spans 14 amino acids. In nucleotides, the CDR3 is TGTGCCAGCTCACCAGGGACAGGGGACAATGAGCAGTTCTTC. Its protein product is CASSPGTGDNEQFF.

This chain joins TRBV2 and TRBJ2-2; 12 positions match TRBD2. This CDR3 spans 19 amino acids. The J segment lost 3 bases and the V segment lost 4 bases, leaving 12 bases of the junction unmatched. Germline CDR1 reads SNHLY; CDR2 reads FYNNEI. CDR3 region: CASSAETGTSGSYTGELFF. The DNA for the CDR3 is TGTGCCAGCAGTGCGGAAACCGGGACTAGCGGGTCGTACACCGGGGAGCTGTTTTTT.

The CDR3 is CASSLGPDRAEAFF. The CDR3 nucleotides read TGTGCCAGCAGCTTAGGGCCAGACAGGGCTGAAGCTTTCTTT. The chain combines TRBV11-1 with TRBJ1-1, with 7 positions matching TRBD1. Germline V CDR1 and CDR2: SGHAT, FQDESV (reference sequence). V lost 1 base to trimming and J lost 6 bases; unmatched junction nucleotides: 5. This CDR3 has 14 residues.

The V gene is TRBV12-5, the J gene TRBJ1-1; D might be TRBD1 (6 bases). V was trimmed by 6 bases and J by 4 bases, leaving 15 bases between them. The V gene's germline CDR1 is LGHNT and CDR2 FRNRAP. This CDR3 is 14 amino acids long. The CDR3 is CASGTGDEGTEAFF. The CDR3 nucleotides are TGTGCTAGTGGGACAGGAGATGAGGGCACTGAAGCTTTCTTT. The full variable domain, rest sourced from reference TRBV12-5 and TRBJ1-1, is DARVTQTPRHKVTEMGQEVTMRCQPILGHNTVFWYRQTMMQGLELLAYFRNRAPLDDSGMPKDRFSAEMPDATLATLKIQPSEPRDSAVYFCASGTGDEGTEAFFGQGTRLTVV.

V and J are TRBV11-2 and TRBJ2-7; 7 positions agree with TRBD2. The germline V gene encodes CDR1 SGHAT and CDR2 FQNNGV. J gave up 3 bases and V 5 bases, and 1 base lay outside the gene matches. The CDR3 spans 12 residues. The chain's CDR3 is CASSRGDYEQYF. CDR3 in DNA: TGTGCCAGCAGCCGGGGGGACTACGAGCAGTACTTC.

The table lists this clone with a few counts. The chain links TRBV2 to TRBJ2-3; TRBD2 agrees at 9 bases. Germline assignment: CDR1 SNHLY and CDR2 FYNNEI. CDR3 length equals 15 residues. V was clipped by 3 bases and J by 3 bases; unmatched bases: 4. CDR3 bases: TGTGCCAGCAGTGATAGCGGGGGCTTGACAGATACGCAGTATTTT. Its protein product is CASSDSGGLTDTQYF. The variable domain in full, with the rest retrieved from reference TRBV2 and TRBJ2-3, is EPEVTQTPSHQVTQMGQEVILRCVPISNHLYFYWYRQILGQKVEFLVSFYNNEISEKSEIFDDQFSVERPDGSNFTLKIRSTKLEDSAMYFCASSDSGGLTDTQYFGPGTRLTVL.

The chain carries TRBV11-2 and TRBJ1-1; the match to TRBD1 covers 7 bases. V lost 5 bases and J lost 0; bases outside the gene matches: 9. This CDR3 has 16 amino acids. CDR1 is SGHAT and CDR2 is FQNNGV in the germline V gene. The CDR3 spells CASSTPGGTLNTEAFF. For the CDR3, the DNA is TGTGCCAGCAGCACCCCAGGGGGAACGTTGAACACTGAAGCTTTCTTT.

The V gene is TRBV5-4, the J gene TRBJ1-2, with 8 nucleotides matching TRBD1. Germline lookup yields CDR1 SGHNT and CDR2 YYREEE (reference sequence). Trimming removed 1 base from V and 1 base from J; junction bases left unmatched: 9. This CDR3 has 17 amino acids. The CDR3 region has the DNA TGTGCCAGCAGCTTGTTGACAGGGGTAACCCTTAACTATGGCTACACCTTC. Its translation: CASSLLTGVTLNYGYTF.

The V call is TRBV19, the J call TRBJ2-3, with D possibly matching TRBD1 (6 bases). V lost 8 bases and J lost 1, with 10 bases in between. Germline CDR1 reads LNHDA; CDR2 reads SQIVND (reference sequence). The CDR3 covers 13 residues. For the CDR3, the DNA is TGTGCCAGTGCAAGACAGGGCACAGATACGCAGTATTTT. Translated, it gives CASARQGTDTQYF. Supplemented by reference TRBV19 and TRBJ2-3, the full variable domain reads DGGITQSPKYLFRKEGQNVTLSCEQNLNHDAMYWYRQDPGQGLRLIYYSQIVNDFQKGDIAEGYSVSREKKESFPLTVTSAQKNPTAFYLCASARQGTDTQYFGPGTRLTVL.

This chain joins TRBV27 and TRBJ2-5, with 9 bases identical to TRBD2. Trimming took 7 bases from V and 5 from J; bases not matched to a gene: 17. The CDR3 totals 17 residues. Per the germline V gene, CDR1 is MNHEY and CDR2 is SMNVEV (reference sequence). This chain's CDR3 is CASKSHPGRGGVETQYF. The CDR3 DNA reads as TGTGCCAGCAAGTCTCACCCGGGGCGGGGGGGCGTGGAGACCCAGTACTTC.

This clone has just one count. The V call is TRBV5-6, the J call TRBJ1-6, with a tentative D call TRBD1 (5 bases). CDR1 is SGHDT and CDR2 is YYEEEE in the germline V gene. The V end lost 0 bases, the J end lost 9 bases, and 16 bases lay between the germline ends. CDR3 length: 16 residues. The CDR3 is CASSLGDGGVGSPLHF. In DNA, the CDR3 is TGTGCCAGCAGCTTGGGGGACGGGGGGGTCGGTTCACCCCTCCACTTT.

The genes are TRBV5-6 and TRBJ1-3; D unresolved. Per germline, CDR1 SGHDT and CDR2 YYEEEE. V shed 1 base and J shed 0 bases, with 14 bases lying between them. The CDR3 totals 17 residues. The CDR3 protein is CASSLMRAGASGNTIYF. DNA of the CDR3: TGTGCCAGCAGCTTGATGCGGGCAGGCGCCTCTGGAAACACCATATATTTT.

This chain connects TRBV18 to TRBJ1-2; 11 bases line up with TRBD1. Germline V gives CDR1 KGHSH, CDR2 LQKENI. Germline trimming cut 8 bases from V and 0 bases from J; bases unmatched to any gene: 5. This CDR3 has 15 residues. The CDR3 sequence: CASLGQGVPNYGYTF. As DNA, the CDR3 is TGTGCCAGCCTGGGACAGGGGGTGCCTAACTATGGCTACACCTTC.

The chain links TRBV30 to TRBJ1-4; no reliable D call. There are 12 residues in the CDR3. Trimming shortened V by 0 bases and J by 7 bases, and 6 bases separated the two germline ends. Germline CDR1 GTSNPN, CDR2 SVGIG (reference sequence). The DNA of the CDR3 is TGTGCCTGGAGTGTACAGTCTGAAAAACTGTTTTTT. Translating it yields CAWSVQSEKLFF.

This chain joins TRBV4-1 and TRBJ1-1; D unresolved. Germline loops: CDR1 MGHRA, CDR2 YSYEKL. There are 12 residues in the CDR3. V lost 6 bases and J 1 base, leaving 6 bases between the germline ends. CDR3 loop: CASRTGNTEAFF. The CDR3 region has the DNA TGCGCCAGCAGGACGGGGAACACTGAAGCTTTCTTT.

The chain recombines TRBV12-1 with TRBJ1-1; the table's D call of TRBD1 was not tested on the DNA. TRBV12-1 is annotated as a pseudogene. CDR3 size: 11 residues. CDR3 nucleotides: TGTAGCCAGGTCCAACCCACTGAAGCTTTCTTT. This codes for CSQVQPTEAFF.

The CDR3, as DNA: TGTGCCAGCAGCACTACGACAGGGGGCGAGGATGAGCAGTTCTTC. Translating it yields CASSTTTGGEDEQFF. The chain recombines TRBV5-5 with TRBJ2-1, with TRBD1 matching 10 bases. Germline loops: CDR1 SGHKS, CDR2 YYEKEE (reference sequence). The J segment lost 8 bases and the V segment lost 4 bases, leaving 9 bases of the junction unmatched. The CDR3 sequence is 15 residues long.